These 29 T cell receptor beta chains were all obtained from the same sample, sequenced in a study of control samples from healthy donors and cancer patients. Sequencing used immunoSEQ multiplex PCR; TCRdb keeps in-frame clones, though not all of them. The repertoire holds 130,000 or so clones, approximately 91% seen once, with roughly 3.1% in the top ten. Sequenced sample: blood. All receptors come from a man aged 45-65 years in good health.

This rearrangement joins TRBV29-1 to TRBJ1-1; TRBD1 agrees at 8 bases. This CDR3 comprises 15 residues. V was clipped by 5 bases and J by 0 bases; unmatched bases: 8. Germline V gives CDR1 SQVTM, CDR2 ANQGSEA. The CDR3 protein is CSVNRDRTMNTEAFF. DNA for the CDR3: TGCAGCGTTAACCGGGACAGGACTATGAACACTGAAGCTTTCTTT.

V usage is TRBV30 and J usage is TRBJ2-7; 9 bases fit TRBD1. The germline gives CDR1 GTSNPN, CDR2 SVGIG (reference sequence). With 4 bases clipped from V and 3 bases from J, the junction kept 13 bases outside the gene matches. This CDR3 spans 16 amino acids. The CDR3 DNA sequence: TGTGCCTGGAAGCTAGCCGGGACAGGGTCTAACTACGAGCAGTACTTC. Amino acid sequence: CAWKLAGTGSNYEQYF.

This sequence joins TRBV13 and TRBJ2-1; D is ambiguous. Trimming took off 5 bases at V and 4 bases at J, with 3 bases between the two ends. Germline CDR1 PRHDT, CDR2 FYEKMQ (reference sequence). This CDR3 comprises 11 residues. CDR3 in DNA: TGTGCCAGCAGCCTTTACAATGAGCAGTTCTTC. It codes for CASSLYNEQFF.

CDR3 in amino acids: CASSTGGWGELFF. CDR3 DNA sequence: TGTGCCAGCAGCACAGGGGGCTGGGGGGAGCTGTTTTTT. This sequence joins TRBV6-5 and TRBJ2-2; TRBD1 aligns across 9 bases. CDR3 length: 13 amino acids. After removal of 6 bases from V and 8 bases from J, the junction contained 4 bases not matched to a gene. Germline CDR1 MNHEY, CDR2 SVGAGI.

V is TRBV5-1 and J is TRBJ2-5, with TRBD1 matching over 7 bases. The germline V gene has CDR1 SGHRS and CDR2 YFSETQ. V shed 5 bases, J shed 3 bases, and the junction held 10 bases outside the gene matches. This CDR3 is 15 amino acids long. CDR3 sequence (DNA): TGCGCCAGCAGTTTCGCCGGGACAGAGAAAGAGACCCAGTACTTC. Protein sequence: CASSFAGTEKETQYF.

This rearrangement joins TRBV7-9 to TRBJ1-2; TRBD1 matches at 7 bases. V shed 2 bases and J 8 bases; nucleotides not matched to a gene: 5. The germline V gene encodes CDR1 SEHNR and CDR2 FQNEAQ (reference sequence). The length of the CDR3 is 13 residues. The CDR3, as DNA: TGTGCCAGCAGCTTAAGGGACAGCTTGGGCTACACCTTC. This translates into CASSLRDSLGYTF.

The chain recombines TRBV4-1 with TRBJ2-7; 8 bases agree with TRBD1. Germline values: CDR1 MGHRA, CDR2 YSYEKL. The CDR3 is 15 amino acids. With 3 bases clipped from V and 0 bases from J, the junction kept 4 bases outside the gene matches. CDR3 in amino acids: CASSQRTGSSYEQYF. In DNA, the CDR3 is TGCGCCAGCAGCCAGAGGACAGGGAGCTCCTACGAGCAGTACTTC.

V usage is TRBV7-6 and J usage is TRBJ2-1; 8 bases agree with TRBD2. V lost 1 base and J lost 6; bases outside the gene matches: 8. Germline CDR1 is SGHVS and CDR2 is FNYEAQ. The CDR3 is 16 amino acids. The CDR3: CASSLGPAGVFNEQFF. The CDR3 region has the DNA TGTGCCAGCAGCTTAGGTCCAGCGGGGGTTTTCAATGAGCAGTTCTTC.

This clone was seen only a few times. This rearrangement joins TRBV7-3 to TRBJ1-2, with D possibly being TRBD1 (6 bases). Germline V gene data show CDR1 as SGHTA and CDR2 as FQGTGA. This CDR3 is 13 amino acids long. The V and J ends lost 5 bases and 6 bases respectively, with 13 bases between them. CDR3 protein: CASSTGNWDGYTF. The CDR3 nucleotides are TGTGCCAGCAGCACAGGGAATTGGGATGGCTACACCTTC.

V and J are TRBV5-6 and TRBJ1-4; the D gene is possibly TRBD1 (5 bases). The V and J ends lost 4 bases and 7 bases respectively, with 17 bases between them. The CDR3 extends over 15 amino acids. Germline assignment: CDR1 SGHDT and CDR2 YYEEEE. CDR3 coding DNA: TGTGCCAGCAGCCGGGCGTGGGGCAGAGGTGAAAAACTGTTTTTT. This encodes CASSRAWGRGEKLFF.

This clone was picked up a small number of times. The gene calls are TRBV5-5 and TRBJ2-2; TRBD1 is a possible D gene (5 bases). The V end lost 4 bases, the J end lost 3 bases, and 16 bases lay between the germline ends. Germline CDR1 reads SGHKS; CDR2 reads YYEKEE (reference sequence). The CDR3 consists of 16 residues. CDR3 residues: CASSPNQGPYTGELFF. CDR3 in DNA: TGTGCCAGCAGCCCTAACCAGGGCCCCTACACCGGGGAGCTGTTTTTT.

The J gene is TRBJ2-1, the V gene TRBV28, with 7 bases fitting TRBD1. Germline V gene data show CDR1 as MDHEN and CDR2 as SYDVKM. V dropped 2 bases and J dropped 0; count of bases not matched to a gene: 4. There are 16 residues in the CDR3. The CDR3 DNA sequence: TGTGCCAGCAGTTTACACGGGACAGTCTCCTACAATGAGCAGTTCTTC. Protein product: CASSLHGTVSYNEQFF. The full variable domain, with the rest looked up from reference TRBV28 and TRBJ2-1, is DVKVTQSSRYLVKRTGEKVFLECVQDMDHENMFWYRQDPGLGLRLIYFSYDVKMKEKGDIPEGYSVSREKKERFSLILESASTNQTSMYLCASSLHGTVSYNEQFFGPGTRLTVL.

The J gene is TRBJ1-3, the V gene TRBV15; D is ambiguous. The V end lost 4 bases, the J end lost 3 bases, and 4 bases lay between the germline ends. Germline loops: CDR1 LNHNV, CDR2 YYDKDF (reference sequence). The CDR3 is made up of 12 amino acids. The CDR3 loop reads CATSTVGNTIYF. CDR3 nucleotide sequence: TGTGCCACCAGCACAGTTGGAAACACCATATATTTT.

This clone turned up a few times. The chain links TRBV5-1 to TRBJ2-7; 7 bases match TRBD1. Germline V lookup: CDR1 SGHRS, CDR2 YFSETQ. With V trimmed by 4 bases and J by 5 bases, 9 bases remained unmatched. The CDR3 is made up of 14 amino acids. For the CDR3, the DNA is TGCGCCAGCAGCCCGATACAGGGGACGGACGAGCAGTACTTC. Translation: CASSPIQGTDEQYF.

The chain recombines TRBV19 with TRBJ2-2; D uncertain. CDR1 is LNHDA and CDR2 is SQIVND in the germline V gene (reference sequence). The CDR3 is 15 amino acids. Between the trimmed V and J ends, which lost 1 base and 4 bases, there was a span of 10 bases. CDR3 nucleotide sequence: TGTGCCAGTAGTATAGGAGGCAGAAGCACCGGGGAGCTGTTTTTT. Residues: CASSIGGRSTGELFF.

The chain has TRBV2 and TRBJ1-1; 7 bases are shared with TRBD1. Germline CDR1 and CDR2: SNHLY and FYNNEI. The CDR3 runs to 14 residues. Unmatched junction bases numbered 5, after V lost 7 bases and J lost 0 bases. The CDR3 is CASTGTAMNTEAFF. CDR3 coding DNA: TGTGCCAGCACTGGGACAGCCATGAACACTGAAGCTTTCTTT. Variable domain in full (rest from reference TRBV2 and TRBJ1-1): EPEVTQTPSHQVTQMGQEVILRCVPISNHLYFYWYRQILGQKVEFLVSFYNNEISEKSEIFDDQFSVERPDGSNFTLKIRSTKLEDSAMYFCASTGTAMNTEAFFGQGTRLTVV.

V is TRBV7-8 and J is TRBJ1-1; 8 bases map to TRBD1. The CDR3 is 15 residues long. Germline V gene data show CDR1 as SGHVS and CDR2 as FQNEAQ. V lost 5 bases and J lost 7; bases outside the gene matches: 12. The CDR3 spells CASSPLPGQADEAFF. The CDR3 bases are TGTGCCAGCAGCCCCCTTCCGGGACAGGCGGATGAAGCTTTCTTT.

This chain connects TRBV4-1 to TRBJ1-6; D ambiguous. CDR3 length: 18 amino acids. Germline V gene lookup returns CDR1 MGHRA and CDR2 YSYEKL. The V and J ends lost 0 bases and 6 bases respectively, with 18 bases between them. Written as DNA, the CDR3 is TGCGCCAGCAGCCAAGAGATAGGTGCGGCAGAAATTAATTCACCCCTCCACTTT. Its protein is CASSQEIGAAEINSPLHF.

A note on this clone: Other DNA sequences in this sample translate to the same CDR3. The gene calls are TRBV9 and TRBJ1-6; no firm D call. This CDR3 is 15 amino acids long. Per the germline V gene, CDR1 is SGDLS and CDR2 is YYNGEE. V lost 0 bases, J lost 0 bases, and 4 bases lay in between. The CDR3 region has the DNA TGTGCCAGCAGCGTAGCTGGCTCCTATAATTCACCCCTCCACTTT. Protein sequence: CASSVAGSYNSPLHF.

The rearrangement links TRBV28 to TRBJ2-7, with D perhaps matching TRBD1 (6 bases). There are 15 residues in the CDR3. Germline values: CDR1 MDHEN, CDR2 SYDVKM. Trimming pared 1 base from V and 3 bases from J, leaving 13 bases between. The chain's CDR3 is CASSLYGGHSYEQYF. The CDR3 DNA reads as TGTGCCAGCAGTTTATATGGGGGACACAGCTACGAGCAGTACTTC.

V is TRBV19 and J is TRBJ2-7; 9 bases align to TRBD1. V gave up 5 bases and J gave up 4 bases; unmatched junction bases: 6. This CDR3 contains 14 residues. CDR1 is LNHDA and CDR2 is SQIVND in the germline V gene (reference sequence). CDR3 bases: TGTGCCAGTAGTCCTGGGACAGGGAGTTACGAGCAGTACTTC. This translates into CASSPGTGSYEQYF.

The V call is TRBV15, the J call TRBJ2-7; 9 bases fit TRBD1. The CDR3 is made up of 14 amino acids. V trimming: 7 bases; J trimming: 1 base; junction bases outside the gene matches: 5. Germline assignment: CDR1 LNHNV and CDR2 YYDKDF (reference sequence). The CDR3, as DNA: TGTGCCACCACCTCGACAGGGGGTTCCTACGAGCAGTACTTC. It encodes CATTSTGGSYEQYF.

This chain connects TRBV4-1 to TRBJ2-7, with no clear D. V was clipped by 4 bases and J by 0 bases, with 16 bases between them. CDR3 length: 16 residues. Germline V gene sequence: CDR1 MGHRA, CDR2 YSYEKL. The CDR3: CASSRGVGKLSYEQYF. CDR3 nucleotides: TGCGCCAGCAGCCGGGGTGTTGGAAAACTCTCCTACGAGCAGTACTTC.

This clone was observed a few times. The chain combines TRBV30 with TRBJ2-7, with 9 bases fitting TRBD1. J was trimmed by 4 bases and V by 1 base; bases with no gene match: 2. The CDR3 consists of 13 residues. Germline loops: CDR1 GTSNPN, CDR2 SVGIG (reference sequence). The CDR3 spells CAWSAGTGYEQYF. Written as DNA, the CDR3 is TGTGCCTGGAGTGCCGGGACAGGGTACGAGCAGTACTTC.

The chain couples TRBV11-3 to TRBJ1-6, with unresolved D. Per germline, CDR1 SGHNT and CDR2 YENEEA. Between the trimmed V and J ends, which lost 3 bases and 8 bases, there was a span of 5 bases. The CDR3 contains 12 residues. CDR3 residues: CASSLGDSPLHF. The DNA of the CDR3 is TGTGCCAGCAGCTTGGGAGATTCACCCCTCCACTTT. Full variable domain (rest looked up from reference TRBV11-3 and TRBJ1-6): EAGVVQSPRYKIIEKKQPVAFWCNPISGHNTLYWYLQNLGQGPELLIRYENEEAVDDSQLPKDRFSAERLKGVDSTLKIQPAELGDSAVYLCASSLGDSPLHFGNGTRLTVT.

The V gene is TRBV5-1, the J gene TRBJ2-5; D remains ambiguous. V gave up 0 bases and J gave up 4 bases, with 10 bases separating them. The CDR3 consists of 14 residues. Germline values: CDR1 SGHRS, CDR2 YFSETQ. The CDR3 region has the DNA TGCGCCAGCAGCTTGGTTACCTTAGGAGAGACCCAGTACTTC. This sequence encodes CASSLVTLGETQYF.

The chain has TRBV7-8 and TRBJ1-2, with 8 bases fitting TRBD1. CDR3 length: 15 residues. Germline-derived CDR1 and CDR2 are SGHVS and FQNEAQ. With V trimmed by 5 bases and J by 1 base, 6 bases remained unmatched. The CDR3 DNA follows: TGTGCCAGCAGCCCGCGGACAGGGAGTAACTATGGCTACACCTTC. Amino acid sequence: CASSPRTGSNYGYTF. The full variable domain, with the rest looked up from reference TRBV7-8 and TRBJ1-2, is GAGVSQSPRYKVAKRGQDVALRCDPISGHVSLFWYQQALGQGPEFLTYFQNEAQLDKSGLPSDRFFAERPEGSVSTLKIQRTQQEDSAVYLCASSPRTGSNYGYTFGSGTRLTVV.

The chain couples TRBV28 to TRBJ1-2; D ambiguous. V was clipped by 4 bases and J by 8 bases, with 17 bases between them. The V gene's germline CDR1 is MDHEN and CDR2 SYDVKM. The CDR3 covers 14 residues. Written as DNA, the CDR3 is TGTGCCAGCAGTTCTACCCGGGAGGGTGGAGGCTACACCTTC. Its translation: CASSSTREGGGYTF.

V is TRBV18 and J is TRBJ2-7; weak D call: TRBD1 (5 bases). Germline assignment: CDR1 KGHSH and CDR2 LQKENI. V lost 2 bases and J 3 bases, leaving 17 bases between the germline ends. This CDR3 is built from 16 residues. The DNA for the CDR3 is TGTGCCAGCTCACCAGCTCATCAGGGAACAGGCTACGAGCAGTACTTC. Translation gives CASSPAHQGTGYEQYF.